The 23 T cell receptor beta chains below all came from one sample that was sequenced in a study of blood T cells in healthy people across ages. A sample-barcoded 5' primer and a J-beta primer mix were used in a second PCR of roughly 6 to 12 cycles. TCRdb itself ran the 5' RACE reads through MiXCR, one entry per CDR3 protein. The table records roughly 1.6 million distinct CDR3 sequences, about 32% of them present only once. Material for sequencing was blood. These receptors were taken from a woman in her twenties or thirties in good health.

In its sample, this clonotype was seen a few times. The chain's CDR3 is CASSQLRPGGGTGELFF. The CDR3 DNA follows: TGCGCCAGCAGCCAATTGCGCCCAGGGGGGGGCACCGGGGAGCTGTTTTTT. This chain uses TRBV4-1 with TRBJ2-2; D is possibly TRBD1 or TRBD2 (7 bases each). The CDR3 has 17 amino acids. Germline lookup yields CDR1 MGHRA and CDR2 YSYEKL. Trimming stripped 2 bases from V and 4 bases from J, with 17 bases between.

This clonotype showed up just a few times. The CDR3 loop reads CAAGIRPYNEQFF. The CDR3 DNA reads TGTGCCGCCGGGATCAGACCCTACAATGAGCAGTTCTTC. The genes are TRBV30 and TRBJ2-1; tentative D call: TRBD2 (5 bases). V was trimmed by 8 bases and J by 2 bases, leaving 13 bases between them. The V gene's germline CDR1 is GTSNPN and CDR2 SVGIG (reference sequence). The CDR3 runs to 13 residues. The full variable domain, with the rest looked up from reference TRBV30 and TRBJ2-1, is SQTIHQWPATLVQPVGSPLSLECTVEGTSNPNLYWYRQAAGRGLQLLFYSVGIGQISSEVPQNLSASRPQDRQFILSSKKLLLSDSGFYLCAAGIRPYNEQFFGPGTRLTVL.

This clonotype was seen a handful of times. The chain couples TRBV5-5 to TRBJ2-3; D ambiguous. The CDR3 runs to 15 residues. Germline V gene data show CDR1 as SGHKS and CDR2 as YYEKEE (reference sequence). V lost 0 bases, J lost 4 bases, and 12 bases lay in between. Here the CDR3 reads CASSLDPARADTQYF. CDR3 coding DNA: TGTGCCAGCAGCTTGGACCCAGCCCGTGCAGATACGCAGTATTTT. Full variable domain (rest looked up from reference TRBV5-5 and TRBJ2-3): DAGVTQSPTHLIKTRGQQVTLRCSPISGHKSVSWYQQVLGQGPQFIFQYYEKEERGRGNFPDRFSARQFPNYSSELNVNALLLGDSALYLCASSLDPARADTQYFGPGTRLTVL.

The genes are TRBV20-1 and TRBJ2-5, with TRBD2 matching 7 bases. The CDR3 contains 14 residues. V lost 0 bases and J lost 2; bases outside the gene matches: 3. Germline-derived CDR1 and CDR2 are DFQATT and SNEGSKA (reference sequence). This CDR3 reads CSARDLGGQETQYF. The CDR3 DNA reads TGCAGTGCTAGAGATCTCGGGGGGCAAGAGACCCAGTACTTC.

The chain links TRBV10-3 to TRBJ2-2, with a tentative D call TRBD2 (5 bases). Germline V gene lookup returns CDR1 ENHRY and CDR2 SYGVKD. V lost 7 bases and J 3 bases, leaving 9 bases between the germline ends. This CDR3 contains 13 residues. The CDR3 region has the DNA TGTGCCATCAACCAGAGGGACACCGGGGAGCTGTTTTTT. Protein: CAINQRDTGELFF.

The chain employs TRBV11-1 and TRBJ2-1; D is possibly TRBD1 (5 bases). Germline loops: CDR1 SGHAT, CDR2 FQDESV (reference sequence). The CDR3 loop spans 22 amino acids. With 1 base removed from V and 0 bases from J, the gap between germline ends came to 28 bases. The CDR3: CASSLVGIIVQGGEVSYNEQFF. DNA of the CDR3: TGTGCCAGCAGCTTAGTAGGTATCATTGTGCAGGGTGGCGAAGTCTCCTACAATGAGCAGTTCTTC.

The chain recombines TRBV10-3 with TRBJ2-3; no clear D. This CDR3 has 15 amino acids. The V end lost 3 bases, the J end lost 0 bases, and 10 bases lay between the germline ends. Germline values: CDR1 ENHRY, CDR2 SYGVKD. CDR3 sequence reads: CAISDNAPSTDTQYF. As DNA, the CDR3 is TGTGCCATCAGTGATAATGCCCCTAGCACAGATACGCAGTATTTT.

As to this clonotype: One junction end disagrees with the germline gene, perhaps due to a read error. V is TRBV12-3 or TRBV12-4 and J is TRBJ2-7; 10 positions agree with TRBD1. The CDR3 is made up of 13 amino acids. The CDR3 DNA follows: TGTGCCACCTCCGGGGACAGGGGCTACGGGCAGTACTTC. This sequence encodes CATSGDRGYGQYF.

This CDR3 is CASSESPASFYGYTF. The CDR3 region has the DNA TGTGCCAGCAGTGAGAGTCCGGCCAGTTTCTATGGCTACACCTTC. This chain uses TRBV25-1 with TRBJ1-2, with D unclear. Deletions cut 3 bases from V and 4 bases from J, with 15 bases between. The CDR3 runs to 15 residues. The germline gives CDR1 MGHDK, CDR2 SYGVNS.

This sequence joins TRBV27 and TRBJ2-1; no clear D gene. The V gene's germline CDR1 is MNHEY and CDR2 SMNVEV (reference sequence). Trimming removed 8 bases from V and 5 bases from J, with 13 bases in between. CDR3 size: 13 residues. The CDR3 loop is CASGPTANNEQFF. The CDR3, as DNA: TGTGCCAGCGGACCAACGGCCAACAATGAGCAGTTCTTC.

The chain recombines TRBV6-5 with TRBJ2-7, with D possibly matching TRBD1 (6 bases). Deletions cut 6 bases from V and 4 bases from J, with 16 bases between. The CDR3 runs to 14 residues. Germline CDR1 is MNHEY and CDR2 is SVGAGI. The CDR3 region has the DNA TGTGCCAGCAGCCGGGACACAAGGAGATACGAGCAGTACTTC. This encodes CASSRDTRRYEQYF.

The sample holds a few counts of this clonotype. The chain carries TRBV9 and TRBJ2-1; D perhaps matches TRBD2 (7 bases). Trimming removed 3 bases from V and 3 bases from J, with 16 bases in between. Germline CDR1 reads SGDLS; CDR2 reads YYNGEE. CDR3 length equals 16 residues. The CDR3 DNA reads TGTGCCAGCAGCGAGGATCAGGGGACTATCTACAATGAGCAGTTCTTC. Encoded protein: CASSEDQGTIYNEQFF.

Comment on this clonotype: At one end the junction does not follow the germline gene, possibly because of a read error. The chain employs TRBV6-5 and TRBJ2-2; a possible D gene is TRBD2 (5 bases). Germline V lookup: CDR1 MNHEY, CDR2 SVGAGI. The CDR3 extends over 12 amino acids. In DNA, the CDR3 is TGTGCCAGCAGTTATTTCACCGGGGAGCGGTTTTTT. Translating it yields CASSYFTGERFF.

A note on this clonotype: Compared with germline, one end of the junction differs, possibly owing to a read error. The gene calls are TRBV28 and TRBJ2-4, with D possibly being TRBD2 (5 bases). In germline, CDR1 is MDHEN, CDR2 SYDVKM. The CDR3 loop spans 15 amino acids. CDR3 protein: CANSFSLGRKNIQYF. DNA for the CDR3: TGTGCCAACAGTTTTTCGTTAGGGAGAAAAAACATTCAGTACTTC.

The CDR3 loop is CASSRQATYEQYF. The CDR3 DNA reads TGTGCCAGCAGTAGACAGGCGACCTACGAGCAGTACTTC. This sequence joins TRBV27 and TRBJ2-7, with D perhaps TRBD1 (6 bases). V lost 5 bases, J lost 2 bases, and 10 bases lay in between. From germline, CDR1 is MNHEY and CDR2 SMNVEV (reference sequence). This CDR3 contains 13 residues.

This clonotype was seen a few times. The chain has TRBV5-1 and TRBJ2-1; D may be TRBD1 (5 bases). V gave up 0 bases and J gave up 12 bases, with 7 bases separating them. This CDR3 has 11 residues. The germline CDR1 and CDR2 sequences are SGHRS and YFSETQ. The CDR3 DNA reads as TGCGCCAGCAGCTTGGACAGGTTGCAGTTCTTC. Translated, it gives CASSLDRLQFF.

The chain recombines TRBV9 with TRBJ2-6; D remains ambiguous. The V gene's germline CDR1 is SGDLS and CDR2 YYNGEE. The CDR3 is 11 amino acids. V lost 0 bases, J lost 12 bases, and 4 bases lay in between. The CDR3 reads CASSVACVLTF. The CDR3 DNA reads TGTGCCAGCAGCGTAGCTTGCGTCCTGACTTTC.

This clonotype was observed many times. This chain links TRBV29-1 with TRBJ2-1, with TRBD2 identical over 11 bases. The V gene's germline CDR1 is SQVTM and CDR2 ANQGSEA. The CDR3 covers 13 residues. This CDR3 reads CRVAGGTYNEQFF. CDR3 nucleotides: TGCAGGGTAGCGGGGGGGACCTACAATGAGCAGTTCTTC.

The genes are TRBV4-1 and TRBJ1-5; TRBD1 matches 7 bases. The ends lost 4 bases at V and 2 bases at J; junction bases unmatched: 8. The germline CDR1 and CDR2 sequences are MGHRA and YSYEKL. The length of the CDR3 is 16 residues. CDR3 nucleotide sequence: TGCGCCAGCAGCCTAAAAACAACAGGGGGCAATCAGCCCCAGCATTTT. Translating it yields CASSLKTTGGNQPQHF.

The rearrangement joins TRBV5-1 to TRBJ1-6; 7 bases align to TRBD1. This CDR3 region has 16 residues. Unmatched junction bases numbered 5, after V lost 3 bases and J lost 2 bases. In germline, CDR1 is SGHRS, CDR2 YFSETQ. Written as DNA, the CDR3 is TGCGCCAGCAGCTCAACAGGGGCGACCTATAATTCACCCCTCCACTTT. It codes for CASSSTGATYNSPLHF.

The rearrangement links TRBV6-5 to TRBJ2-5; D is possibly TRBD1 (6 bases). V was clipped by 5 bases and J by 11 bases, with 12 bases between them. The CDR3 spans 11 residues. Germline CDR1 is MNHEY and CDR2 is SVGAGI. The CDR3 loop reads CASSGGSLQYF. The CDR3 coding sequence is TGTGCCAGCAGTGGGGGCTCACTACAGTACTTC.

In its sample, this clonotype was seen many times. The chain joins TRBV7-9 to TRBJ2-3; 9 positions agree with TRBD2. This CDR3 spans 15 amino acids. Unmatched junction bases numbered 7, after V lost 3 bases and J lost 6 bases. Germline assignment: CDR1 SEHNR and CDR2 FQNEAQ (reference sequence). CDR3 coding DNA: TGTGCCAGCAGCTTCGGCGGCGGGGGGGAGGATACGCAGTATTTT. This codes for CASSFGGGGEDTQYF.

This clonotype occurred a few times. The CDR3 region is CASSWGAGEYTDTQYF. CDR3 DNA sequence: TGCGCCAGCAGCTGGGGAGCGGGAGAGTACACAGATACGCAGTATTTT. The chain joins TRBV5-1 to TRBJ2-3; 8 bases map to TRBD2. The V segment lost 3 bases and the J segment 2 bases; nucleotides outside the gene matches: 8. In germline, CDR1 is SGHRS, CDR2 YFSETQ. There are 16 residues in the CDR3.